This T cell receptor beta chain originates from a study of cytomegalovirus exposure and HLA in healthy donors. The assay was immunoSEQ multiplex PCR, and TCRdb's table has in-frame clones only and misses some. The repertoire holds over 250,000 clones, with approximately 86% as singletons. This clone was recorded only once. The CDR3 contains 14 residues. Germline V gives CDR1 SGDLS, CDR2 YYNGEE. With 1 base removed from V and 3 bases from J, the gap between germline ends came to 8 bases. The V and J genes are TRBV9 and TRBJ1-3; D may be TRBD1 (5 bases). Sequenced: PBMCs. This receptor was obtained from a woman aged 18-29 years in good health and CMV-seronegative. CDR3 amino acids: CASSVQGGGNTIYF. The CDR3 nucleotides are TGTGCCAGCAGCGTACAGGGTGGTGGAAACACCATATATTTT. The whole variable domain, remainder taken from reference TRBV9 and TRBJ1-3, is DSGVTQTPKHLITATGQRVTLRCSPRSGDLSVYWYQQSLDQGLQFLIQYYNGEERAKGNILERFSAQQFPDLHSELNLSSLELGDSALYFCASSVQGGGNTIYFGEGSWLTVV.